This TCR beta chain was identified during a study of identical twins' blood T cells. Study summary: About 12 libraries, six alpha and six beta, gave approximately 48 million reads. Study observations and caveats: Top TCRbeta clonotypes were shared more with twin than unrelated donors.

Comment on this clonotype: Its antigen is as yet unknown.

A previously described protocol, modified, built RNA-based TCR cDNA libraries. How the authors handled the data: Per-library CDR3 reads ranged roughly 2 to 4 million; clonotypes, ~100,000 to ~550,000. Each CDR3 protein gets one entry after TCRdb re-called the 5' RACE reads with MiXCR. The V and J calls here are based on TCRdb, not the publication. The data show 300,000 to 450,000 distinct CDR3 sequences, about 28% seen once. The CDR3 sequence is 15 residues long. Trimming took 4 bases from V and 0 from J, leaving 11 bases between them. Germline V gene data show CDR1 as SGHRS and CDR2 as YFSETQ. The rearrangement joins TRBV5-1 to TRBJ1-3; possible D gene TRBD1, 5 bases. Sequencing used PBMCs. The TCR was taken from a woman between 18 and 50 years old in good health. As DNA, the CDR3 is TGCGCCAGCAGCGGGGACGGCGACTCTGGAAACACCATATATTTT. It encodes CASSGDGDSGNTIYF.